This passage covers 28 T cell receptor beta chains from one sample sequenced in a study of blood T cell repertoires in COVID-19. The protocol was immunoSEQ multiplex PCR, while the TCRdb copy is restricted to in-frame clones and leaves out a portion. The sample yields roughly 100,000 clones, roughly 87% seen once. Sequencing was carried out using peripheral blood. These receptor sequences come from a woman aged 50 to 60 with COVID-19, enrolled during active disease.

This clone was observed a few times. J is TRBJ2-1 and V is TRBV24-1; 10 bases are shared with TRBD2. Germline CDR1 is KGHDR and CDR2 is SFDVKD. J was trimmed by 3 bases and V by 3 bases; bases with no gene match: 7. This CDR3 is 17 amino acids long. The CDR3 nucleotides read TGTGCCACCAGTGATACCACAGCGGGGGGGCTCTACAATGAGCAGTTCTTC. It yields the protein CATSDTTAGGLYNEQFF.

The CDR3 reads CASRFQGEKLFF. Here the CDR3 DNA reads TGTGCCAGCAGATTCCAGGGGGAAAAACTGTTTTTT. V is TRBV28 and J is TRBJ1-4, with D maybe TRBD1 (6 bases). Per the germline V gene, CDR1 is MDHEN and CDR2 is SYDVKM. The V gene lost 6 bases and the J gene lost 8 bases, with 10 bases spanning the gap. The CDR3 has 12 residues.

This chain connects TRBV11-3 to TRBJ2-7; TRBD1 might be the D (5 bases). The V gene lost 5 bases and the J gene lost 1 base, with 9 bases spanning the gap. This CDR3 comprises 13 residues. Germline assignment: CDR1 SGHNT and CDR2 YENEEA. The CDR3 here is CASSPDSSYEQYF. Written as DNA, the CDR3 is TGTGCCAGCAGCCCAGACAGTTCCTACGAGCAGTACTTC.

This chain uses TRBV28 with TRBJ1-2, with 7 positions matching TRBD1. In germline, CDR1 is MDHEN, CDR2 SYDVKM. There are 15 residues in the CDR3. V dropped 5 bases and J dropped 2; count of bases not matched to a gene: 8. This chain's CDR3 is CASSDLRGNNYGYTF. CDR3 bases: TGTGCCAGCAGTGATCTCAGGGGGAACAACTATGGCTACACCTTC.

The genes are TRBV2 and TRBJ2-7; 7 bases line up with TRBD1. Germline-derived CDR1 and CDR2 are SNHLY and FYNNEI. The trim removed 6 bases at V and 7 bases at J, leaving 15 bases unmatched. The CDR3 covers 15 residues. CDR3 region: CASRPVQGKALEQYF. CDR3 in DNA: TGTGCCAGCAGACCAGTACAGGGGAAAGCTTTAGAGCAGTACTTC.

V gene TRBV2 combines with J gene TRBJ1-2; possibly TRBD1 for D (5 bases). CDR1 and CDR2 (germline): SNHLY, FYNNEI. This CDR3 region has 13 residues. V was trimmed by 4 bases and J by 5 bases, leaving 11 bases between them. The CDR3 region is CASSGGEGYGYTF. DNA for the CDR3: TGTGCCAGCAGTGGGGGGGAAGGATATGGCTACACCTTC. Looking up the rest from reference TRBV2 and TRBJ1-2 gives the full variable domain: EPEVTQTPSHQVTQMGQEVILRCVPISNHLYFYWYRQILGQKVEFLVSFYNNEISEKSEIFDDQFSVERPDGSNFTLKIRSTKLEDSAMYFCASSGGEGYGYTFGSGTRLTVV.

The genes are TRBV12-3 or TRBV12-4 and TRBJ2-7; TRBD2 matches 7 bases. CDR3 length: 13 residues. Trimming removed 6 bases from V and 2 bases from J; junction bases left unmatched: 4. As DNA, the CDR3 is TGTGCCAGCAGAACCGCGGGAGCCTACGAGCAGTACTTC. It encodes CASRTAGAYEQYF.

The genes are TRBV6-5 and TRBJ2-7; weak D call: TRBD1 (6 bases). The CDR3 covers 14 residues. Between the trimmed V and J ends, which lost 2 bases and 7 bases, there was a span of 15 bases. CDR1 and CDR2 from the germline V gene are MNHEY and SVGAGI. The CDR3 DNA sequence: TGTGCCAGCAGTTACCCGGAGAGGGGGTCGGAGCAGTACTTC. Its translation is CASSYPERGSEQYF.

The chain joins TRBV19 to TRBJ1-1, with TRBD1 matching over 7 bases. Germline V gives CDR1 LNHDA, CDR2 SQIVND (reference sequence). The CDR3 loop spans 14 amino acids. J gave up 0 bases and V 4 bases, and 2 bases lay outside the gene matches. The CDR3 reads CASSSGTVNTEAFF. The CDR3 DNA is TGTGCCAGTAGTAGTGGGACAGTGAACACTGAAGCTTTCTTT. Supplemented by reference TRBV19 and TRBJ1-1, the full variable domain reads DGGITQSPKYLFRKEGQNVTLSCEQNLNHDAMYWYRQDPGQGLRLIYYSQIVNDFQKGDIAEGYSVSREKKESFPLTVTSAQKNPTAFYLCASSSGTVNTEAFFGQGTRLTVV.

The chain carries TRBV5-4 and TRBJ1-2; TRBD1 matches 7 bases. Germline CDR1 and CDR2: SGHNT and YYREEE (reference sequence). V lost 6 bases to trimming and J lost 2 bases; unmatched junction nucleotides: 7. The CDR3 sequence is 14 residues long. The CDR3 region is CASTLQGRNYGYTF. The DNA of the CDR3 is TGTGCCAGCACTTTACAGGGGCGCAACTATGGCTACACCTTC.

This clone came up many times. This chain uses TRBV27 with TRBJ1-1; TRBD1 is a possible D gene (6 bases). The germline V gene encodes CDR1 MNHEY and CDR2 SMNVEV (reference sequence). The V end lost 4 bases, the J end lost 1 base, and 16 bases lay between the germline ends. CDR3 length: 16 amino acids. In nucleotides, the CDR3 is TGTGCCAGCAGTTCCACCCCGACAGGTCGGAACACTGAAGCTTTCTTT. It specifies CASSSTPTGRNTEAFF.

The rearrangement uses TRBV11-2 and TRBJ1-2, with 9 bases matching TRBD1. The CDR3 contains 15 residues. V dropped 6 bases and J dropped 3; count of bases not matched to a gene: 8. The germline CDR1 and CDR2 sequences are SGHAT and FQNNGV. CDR3: CASSRPGTGYYGYTF. The CDR3 DNA is TGTGCCAGCAGTCGTCCCGGGACAGGGTACTATGGCTACACCTTC. The full variable domain, its missing parts supplied by reference TRBV11-2 and TRBJ1-2, is EAGVAQSPRYKIIEKRQSVAFWCNPISGHATLYWYQQILGQGPKLLIQFQNNGVVDDSQLPKDRFSAERLKGVDSTLKIQPAKLEDSAVYLCASSRPGTGYYGYTFGSGTRLTVV.

This chain uses TRBV5-6 with TRBJ2-2; TRBD2 agrees at 14 bases. After removal of 4 bases from V and 3 bases from J, the junction contained 8 bases not matched to a gene. Germline V lookup: CDR1 SGHDT, CDR2 YYEEEE. The CDR3 is made up of 18 amino acids. CDR3 coding DNA: TGTGCCAGCAGCGCAAGACTAGCGGGGGGGTGGCACACCGGGGAGCTGTTTTTT. Translation gives CASSARLAGGWHTGELFF.

V usage is TRBV6-5 and J usage is TRBJ1-2; no clear D. CDR3 size: 13 residues. Trimming stripped 6 bases from V and 6 bases from J, with 14 bases between. CDR1 and CDR2 from the germline V gene are MNHEY and SVGAGI. The CDR3 spells CASRAGITNGYTF. The CDR3 DNA reads as TGTGCCAGCAGGGCCGGGATAACTAATGGCTACACCTTC.

This sequence joins TRBV15 and TRBJ2-5, with 10 positions matching TRBD2. V shed 5 bases and J 9 bases; nucleotides not matched to a gene: 12. Germline CDR1 LNHNV, CDR2 YYDKDF (reference sequence). The CDR3 length is 15 residues. In nucleotides, the CDR3 is TGTGCCACCAGCGCGAAGCTAGCGGGGGATCTTCCCCAGTACTTC. This gives the protein CATSAKLAGDLPQYF.

This clone was seen a handful of times. The J gene is TRBJ2-5, the V gene TRBV3-1 (or the pseudogene TRBV3-2); possibly TRBD2 for D (6 bases). Germline V gene lookup returns CDR1 LGHDT and CDR2 YNNKEL (reference sequence). V lost 1 base to trimming and J lost 5 bases, with 14 bases between them. The CDR3 covers 15 residues. Written as DNA, the CDR3 is TGTGCCAGCAGCCAAGCCGGGGGTCTGGGGGAGACCCAGTACTTC. It is translated as CASSQAGGLGETQYF.

CDR3 nucleotide sequence: TGTGCCAGCAGCTCGTACGAGGGGGCGGCTGGCTACACCTTC. Translating gives CASSSYEGAAGYTF. This sequence joins TRBV7-2 and TRBJ1-2, with 7 bases matching TRBD1. This CDR3 is built from 14 residues. V lost 4 bases to trimming and J lost 7 bases; unmatched junction nucleotides: 9. The germline gives CDR1 SGHTA, CDR2 FQGNSA.

The chain couples TRBV7-9 to TRBJ1-4; 8 nucleotides match TRBD1. V lost 6 bases and J lost 2; bases outside the gene matches: 2. Germline V gene sequence: CDR1 SEHNR, CDR2 FQNEAQ (reference sequence). CDR3 size: 14 residues. The CDR3, as DNA: TGTGCCAGCAGTCCAGGGGGCACTAATGAAAAACTGTTTTTT. Encoded protein: CASSPGGTNEKLFF.

The CDR3 DNA is TGTGCCAGCAGTTTAACATCGCAGCCTAGCTCCTACGAGCAGTACTTC. Protein: CASSLTSQPSSYEQYF. The chain carries TRBV28 and TRBJ2-7; D unclear. Looked up from germline, CDR1 is MDHEN and CDR2 is SYDVKM. Trimming removed 2 bases from V and 0 bases from J, with 14 bases in between. This CDR3 comprises 16 residues.

This clone is a singleton in its sample. The rearrangement joins TRBV4-1 to TRBJ1-5; tentatively, D is TRBD1 (6 bases). CDR1 is MGHRA and CDR2 is YSYEKL in the germline V gene. The CDR3 sequence is 18 residues long. Between the trimmed V and J ends, which lost 0 bases and 2 bases, there was a span of 17 bases. The CDR3 sequence is CASSQDRLSQGRNQPQHF. DNA for the CDR3: TGCGCCAGCAGCCAAGATCGCTTATCACAGGGACGCAATCAGCCCCAGCATTTT.

The chain has TRBV3-1 (or the pseudogene TRBV3-2) and TRBJ1-1; D is perhaps TRBD1 (6 bases). Trimming cost V 3 bases and J 5 bases, with 10 bases left between them. Germline lookup yields CDR1 LGHDT and CDR2 YNNKEL (reference sequence). The CDR3 loop spans 13 amino acids. The CDR3 reads CASSQRGQTEAFF. The CDR3 DNA is TGTGCCAGCAGCCAGCGGGGGCAGACTGAAGCTTTCTTT.

This rearrangement joins TRBV11-3 to TRBJ1-4; D not certain. Trimming removed 5 bases at V and 7 bases at J, with 8 bases between. The CDR3 has 12 residues. Germline V gene sequence: CDR1 SGHNT, CDR2 YENEEA. The CDR3: CASSPRVEKLFF. The DNA of the CDR3 is TGTGCCAGCAGCCCCCGAGTTGAAAAACTGTTTTTT.

The chain couples TRBV18 to TRBJ1-3, with D possibly TRBD1 on 6 matching bases. Germline-derived CDR1 and CDR2 are KGHSH and LQKENI. The germline V and J ends were trimmed by 3 bases and 3 bases, with 12 bases remaining between them. This CDR3 contains 15 residues. The CDR3 region is CASSPSTGFGNTIYF. Written as DNA, the CDR3 is TGTGCCAGCTCACCTTCGACAGGTTTTGGAAACACCATATATTTT.

The chain has TRBV9 and TRBJ1-2; 7 bases are shared with TRBD1. Losses at the gene ends were 3 bases for V and 3 bases for J; bases not matched to a gene: 17. Germline V gene sequence: CDR1 SGDLS, CDR2 YYNGEE. This CDR3 region has 18 residues. This CDR3 reads CASSGDPEDRWEDYGYTF. CDR3 bases: TGTGCCAGCAGCGGCGATCCCGAGGACAGGTGGGAAGACTATGGCTACACCTTC.

This clone came up a few times. The chain carries TRBV2 and TRBJ2-5; 7 bases align to TRBD1. CDR1 and CDR2 from the germline V gene are SNHLY and FYNNEI. Trimming removed 3 bases from V and 1 base from J; junction bases left unmatched: 5. The CDR3 runs to 15 residues. The CDR3 DNA is TGTGCCAGCAGTGAGAGGAGACAGGGCCAAGAGACCCAGTACTTC. Its protein product is CASSERRQGQETQYF. The full variable domain, in which reference TRBV2 and TRBJ2-5 provide the parts outside the CDR3, is EPEVTQTPSHQVTQMGQEVILRCVPISNHLYFYWYRQILGQKVEFLVSFYNNEISEKSEIFDDQFSVERPDGSNFTLKIRSTKLEDSAMYFCASSERRQGQETQYFGPGTRLLVL.

The V call is TRBV27, the J call TRBJ2-7, with D tentatively TRBD1 (5 bases). The germline V gene has CDR1 MNHEY and CDR2 SMNVEV (reference sequence). The CDR3 covers 15 residues. V lost 3 bases, J lost 1 base, and 13 bases lay in between. The CDR3 sequence: CASSLAGYSSYEQYF. DNA of the CDR3: TGTGCCAGCAGTTTGGCAGGGTATTCGTCCTACGAGCAGTACTTC.

V usage is TRBV4-1 and J usage is TRBJ1-6, with TRBD1 matching 10 bases. This CDR3 contains 17 residues. V shed 0 bases, J shed 10 bases, and the junction held 9 bases outside the gene matches. Germline V gene data show CDR1 as MGHRA and CDR2 as YSYEKL. The CDR3 here is CASSQDVDRGPRSPLHF. The CDR3 DNA follows: TGCGCCAGCAGCCAAGATGTTGACAGGGGGCCAAGATCACCCCTCCACTTT.

CDR3: CASSWGQGVLGYTF. The CDR3 DNA is TGTGCCAGTAGCTGGGGACAGGGGGTTCTTGGCTACACCTTC. The chain has TRBV19 and TRBJ1-2, with 11 bases identical to TRBD1. The CDR3 contains 14 residues. CDR1 is LNHDA, CDR2 SQIVND, per germline (reference sequence). The junction had 7 bases not matched to a gene; V was cut back by 6 bases and J by 7 bases. Supplemented by reference TRBV19 and TRBJ1-2, the full variable domain reads DGGITQSPKYLFRKEGQNVTLSCEQNLNHDAMYWYRQDPGQGLRLIYYSQIVNDFQKGDIAEGYSVSREKKESFPLTVTSAQKNPTAFYLCASSWGQGVLGYTFGSGTRLTVV.